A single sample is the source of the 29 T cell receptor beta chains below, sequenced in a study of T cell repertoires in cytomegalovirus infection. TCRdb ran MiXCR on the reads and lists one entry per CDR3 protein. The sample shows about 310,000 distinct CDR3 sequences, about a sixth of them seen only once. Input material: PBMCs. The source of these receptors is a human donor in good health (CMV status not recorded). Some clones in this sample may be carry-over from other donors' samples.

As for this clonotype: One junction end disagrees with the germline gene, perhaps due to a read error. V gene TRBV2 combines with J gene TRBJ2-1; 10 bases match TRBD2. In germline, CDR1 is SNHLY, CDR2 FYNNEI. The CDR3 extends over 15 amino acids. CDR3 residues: CAGSSGTSDYNEQFF. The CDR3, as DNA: TGTGCCGGCAGTTCCGGGACTAGCGACTACAATGAGCAGTTCTTC.

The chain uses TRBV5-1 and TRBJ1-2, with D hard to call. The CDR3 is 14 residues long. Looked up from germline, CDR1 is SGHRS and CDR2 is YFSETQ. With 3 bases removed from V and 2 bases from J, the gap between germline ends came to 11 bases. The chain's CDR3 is CASSSAATNYGYTF. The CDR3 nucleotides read TGCGCCAGCAGCTCCGCAGCCACGAACTATGGCTACACCTTC.

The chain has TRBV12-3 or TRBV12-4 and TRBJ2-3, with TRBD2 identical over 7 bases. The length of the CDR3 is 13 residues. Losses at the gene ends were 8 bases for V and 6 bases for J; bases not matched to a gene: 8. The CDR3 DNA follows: TGTGCCAGCGGACGAACACTAGCGGATACGCAGTATTTT. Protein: CASGRTLADTQYF.

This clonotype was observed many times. The CDR3 loop is CASSLDSLSQFF. The CDR3 coding sequence is TGTGCCAGCAGCCTGGACAGCTTGAGCCAGTTCTTC. The V call is TRBV12-3 or TRBV12-4, the J call TRBJ2-1; tentatively, D is TRBD1 (6 bases). This CDR3 has 12 amino acids. Trimming took off 6 bases at V and 13 bases at J, with 16 bases between the two ends.

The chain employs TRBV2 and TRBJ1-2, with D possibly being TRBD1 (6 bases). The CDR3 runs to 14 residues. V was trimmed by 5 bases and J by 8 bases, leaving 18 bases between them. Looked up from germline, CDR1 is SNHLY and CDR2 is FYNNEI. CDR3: CASSLSNRVQGYTF. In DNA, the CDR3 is TGTGCCAGCAGTCTCTCGAACAGGGTTCAGGGCTACACCTTC.

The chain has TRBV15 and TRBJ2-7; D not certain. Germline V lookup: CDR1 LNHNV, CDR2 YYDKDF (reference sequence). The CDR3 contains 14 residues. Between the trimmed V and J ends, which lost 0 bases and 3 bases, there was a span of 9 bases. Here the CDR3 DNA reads TGTGCCACCAGCAGAGATACAACGTTCTACGAGCAGTACTTC. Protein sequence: CATSRDTTFYEQYF.

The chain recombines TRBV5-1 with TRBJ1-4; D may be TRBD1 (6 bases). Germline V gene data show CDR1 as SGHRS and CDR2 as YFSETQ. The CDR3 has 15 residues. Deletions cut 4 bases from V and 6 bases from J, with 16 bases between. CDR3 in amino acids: CASSPKRQEDEKLFF. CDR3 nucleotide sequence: TGCGCCAGCAGCCCTAAACGACAGGAGGATGAAAAACTGTTTTTT.

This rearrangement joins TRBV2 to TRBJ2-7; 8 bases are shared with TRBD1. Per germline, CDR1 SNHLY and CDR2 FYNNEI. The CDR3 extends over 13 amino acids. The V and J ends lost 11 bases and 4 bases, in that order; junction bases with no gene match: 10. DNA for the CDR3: TGTGCCGGCAAAGGCTGGACAGGGTACGAGCAGTACTTC. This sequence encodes CAGKGWTGYEQYF.

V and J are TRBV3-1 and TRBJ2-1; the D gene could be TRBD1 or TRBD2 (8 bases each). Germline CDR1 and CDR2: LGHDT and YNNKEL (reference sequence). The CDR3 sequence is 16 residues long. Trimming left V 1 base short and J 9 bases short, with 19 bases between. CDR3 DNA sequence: TGTGCCAGCAGCCAAGCGGGGACAGGCGGGAGGAGTGAGCAGTTCTTC. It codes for CASSQAGTGGRSEQFF.

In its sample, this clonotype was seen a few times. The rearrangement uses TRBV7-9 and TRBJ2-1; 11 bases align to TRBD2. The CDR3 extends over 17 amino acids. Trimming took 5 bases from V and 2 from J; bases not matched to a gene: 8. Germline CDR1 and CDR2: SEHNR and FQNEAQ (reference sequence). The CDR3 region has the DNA TGTGCCAGCAGCCGAACTAGCGGGGGCCCTACCTACAATGAGCAGTTCTTC. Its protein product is CASSRTSGGPTYNEQFF.

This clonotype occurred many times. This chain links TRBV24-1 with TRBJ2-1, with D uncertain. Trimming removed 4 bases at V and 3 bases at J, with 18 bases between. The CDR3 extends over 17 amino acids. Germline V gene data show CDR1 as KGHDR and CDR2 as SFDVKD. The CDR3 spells CATSDHPSTQDYNEQFF. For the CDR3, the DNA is TGTGCCACCAGTGACCATCCCTCGACGCAGGACTACAATGAGCAGTTCTTC.

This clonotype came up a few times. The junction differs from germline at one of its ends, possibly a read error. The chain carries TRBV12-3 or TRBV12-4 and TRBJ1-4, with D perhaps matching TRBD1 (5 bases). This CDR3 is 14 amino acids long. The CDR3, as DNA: TGTGCCAGCAGTTACCTCGGGACTAAAGAAAAACTGTTTTTT. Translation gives CASSYLGTKEKLFF.

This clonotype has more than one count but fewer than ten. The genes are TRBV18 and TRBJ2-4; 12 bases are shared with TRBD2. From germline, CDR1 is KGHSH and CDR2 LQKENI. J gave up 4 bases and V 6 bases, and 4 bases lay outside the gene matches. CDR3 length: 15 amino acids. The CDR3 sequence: CASSPGTSGKNIQYF. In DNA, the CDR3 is TGTGCCAGCTCCCCCGGGACTAGCGGGAAAAACATTCAGTACTTC.

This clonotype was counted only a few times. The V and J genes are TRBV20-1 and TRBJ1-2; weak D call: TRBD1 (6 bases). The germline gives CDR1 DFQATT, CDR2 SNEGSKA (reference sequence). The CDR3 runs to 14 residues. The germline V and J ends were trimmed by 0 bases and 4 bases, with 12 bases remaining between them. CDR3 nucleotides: TGCAGTGCTAGAGAGTCGGGGGGCGGCTATGGCTACACCTTC. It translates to CSARESGGGYGYTF.

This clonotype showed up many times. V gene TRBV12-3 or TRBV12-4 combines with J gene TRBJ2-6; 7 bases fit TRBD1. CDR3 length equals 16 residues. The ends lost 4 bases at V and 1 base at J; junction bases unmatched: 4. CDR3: CASSSQTGSGANVLTF. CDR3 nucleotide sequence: TGTGCCAGCAGTTCCCAGACAGGGTCTGGGGCCAACGTCCTGACTTTC.

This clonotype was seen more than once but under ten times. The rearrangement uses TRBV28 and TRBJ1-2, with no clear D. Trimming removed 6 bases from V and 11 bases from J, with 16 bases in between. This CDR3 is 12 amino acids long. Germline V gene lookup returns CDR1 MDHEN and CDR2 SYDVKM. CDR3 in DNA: TGTGCCAGCAGCCGTGTTCGGATGACTTACACCTTC. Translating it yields CASSRVRMTYTF.

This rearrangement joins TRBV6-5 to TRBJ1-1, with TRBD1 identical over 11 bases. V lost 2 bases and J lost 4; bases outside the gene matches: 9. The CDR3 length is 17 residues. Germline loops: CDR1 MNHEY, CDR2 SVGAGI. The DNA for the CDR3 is TGTGCCAGCAGTTACCGCCGGACAGGGGGCGCGGGCACTGAAGCTTTCTTT. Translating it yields CASSYRRTGGAGTEAFF.

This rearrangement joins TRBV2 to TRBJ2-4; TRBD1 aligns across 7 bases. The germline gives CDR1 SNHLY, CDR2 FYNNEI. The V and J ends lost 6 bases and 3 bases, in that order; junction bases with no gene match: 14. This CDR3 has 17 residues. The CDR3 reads CASRGFDRASDKNIQYF. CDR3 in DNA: TGTGCCAGCAGGGGCTTTGACAGGGCGTCAGACAAAAACATTCAGTACTTC.

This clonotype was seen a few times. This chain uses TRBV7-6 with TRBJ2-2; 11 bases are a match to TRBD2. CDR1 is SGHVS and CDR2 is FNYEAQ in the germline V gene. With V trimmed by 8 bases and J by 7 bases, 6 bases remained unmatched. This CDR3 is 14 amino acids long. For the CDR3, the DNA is TGTGCCAGCTCTGTCCTAGCGGGGGGCGGGGAGCTGTTTTTT. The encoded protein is CASSVLAGGGELFF.

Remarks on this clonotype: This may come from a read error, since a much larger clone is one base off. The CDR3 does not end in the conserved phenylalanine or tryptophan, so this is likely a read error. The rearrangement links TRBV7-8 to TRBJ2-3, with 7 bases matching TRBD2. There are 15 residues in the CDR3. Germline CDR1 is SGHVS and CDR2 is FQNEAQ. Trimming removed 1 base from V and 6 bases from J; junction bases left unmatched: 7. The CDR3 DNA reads TGTGCCAGCAGCTTAGAGCGGTTTAGCGGGGATACGCAGTATGTT. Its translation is CASSLERFSGDTQYV.

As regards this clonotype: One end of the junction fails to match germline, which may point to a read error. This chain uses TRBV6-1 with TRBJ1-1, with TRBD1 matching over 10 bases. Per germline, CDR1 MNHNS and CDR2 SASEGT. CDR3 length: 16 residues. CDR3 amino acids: CASSALGQGKNTVAFF. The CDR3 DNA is TGTGCTAGCAGTGCCCTGGGACAGGGGAAGAACACTGTAGCTTTCTTT.

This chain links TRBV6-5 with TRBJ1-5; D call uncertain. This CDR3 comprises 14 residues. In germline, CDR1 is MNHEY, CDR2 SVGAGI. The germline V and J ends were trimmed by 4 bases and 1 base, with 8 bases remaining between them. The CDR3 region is CASSFGDSNQPQHF. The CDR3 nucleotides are TGTGCCAGCAGTTTCGGAGACAGCAATCAGCCCCAGCATTTT.

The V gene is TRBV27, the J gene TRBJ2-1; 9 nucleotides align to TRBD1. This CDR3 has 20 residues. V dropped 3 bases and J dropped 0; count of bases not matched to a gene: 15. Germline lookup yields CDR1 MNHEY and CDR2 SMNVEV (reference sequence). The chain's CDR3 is CASSFSNRGPRLSSYNEQFF. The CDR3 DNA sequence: TGTGCCAGCAGTTTCTCTAACAGGGGGCCCCGCCTGAGCTCCTACAATGAGCAGTTCTTC.

For the CDR3, the DNA is TGTGCCAGCAGGCAGGGAGCCCAAGAGACCCAGTACTTC. It specifies CASRQGAQETQYF. The chain combines TRBV6-2 or TRBV6-3 with TRBJ2-5, with D perhaps TRBD1 or TRBD2 (5 bases each). Germline lookup yields CDR1 MNHEY and CDR2 SVGEGT. The CDR3 is 13 amino acids. Trimming stripped 6 bases from V and 1 base from J, with 9 bases between.

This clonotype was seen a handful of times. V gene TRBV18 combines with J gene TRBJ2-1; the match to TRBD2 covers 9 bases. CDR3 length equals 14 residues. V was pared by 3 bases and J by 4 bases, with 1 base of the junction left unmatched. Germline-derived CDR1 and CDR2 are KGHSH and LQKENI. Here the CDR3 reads CASSPSGGYNEQFF. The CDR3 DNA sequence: TGTGCCAGCTCACCTAGCGGGGGTTACAATGAGCAGTTCTTC. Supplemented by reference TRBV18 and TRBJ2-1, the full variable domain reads NAGVMQNPRHLVRRRGQEARLRCSPMKGHSHVYWYRQLPEEGLKFMVYLQKENIIDESGMPKERFSAEFPKEGPSILRIQQVVRGDSAAYFCASSPSGGYNEQFFGPGTRLTVL.

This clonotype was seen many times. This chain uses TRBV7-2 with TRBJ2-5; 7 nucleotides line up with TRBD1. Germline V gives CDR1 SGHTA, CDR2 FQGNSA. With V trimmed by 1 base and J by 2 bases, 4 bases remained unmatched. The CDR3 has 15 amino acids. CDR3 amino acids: CASSLGGTAQETQYF. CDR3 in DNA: TGTGCCAGCAGCTTAGGTGGGACAGCGCAAGAGACCCAGTACTTC.

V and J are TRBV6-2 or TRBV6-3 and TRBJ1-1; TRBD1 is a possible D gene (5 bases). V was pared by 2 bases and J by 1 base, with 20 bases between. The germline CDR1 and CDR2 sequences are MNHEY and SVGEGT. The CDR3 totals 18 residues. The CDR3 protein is CASSYGGESVQGNTEAFF. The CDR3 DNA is TGTGCCAGCAGTTACGGGGGTGAGTCAGTCCAAGGGAACACTGAAGCTTTCTTT.

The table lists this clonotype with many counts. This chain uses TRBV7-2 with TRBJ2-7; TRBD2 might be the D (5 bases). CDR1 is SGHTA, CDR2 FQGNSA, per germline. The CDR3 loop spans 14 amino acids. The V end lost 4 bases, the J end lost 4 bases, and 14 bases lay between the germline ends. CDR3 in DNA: TGTGCCAGCAGCTCAGTGCAGAGGGAGTACGAGCAGTACTTC. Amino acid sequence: CASSSVQREYEQYF. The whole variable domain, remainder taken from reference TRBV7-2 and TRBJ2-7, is GAGVSQSPSNKVTEKGKDVELRCDPISGHTALYWYRQSLGQGLEFLIYFQGNSAPDKSGLPSDRFSAERTGGSVSTLTIQRTQQEDSAVYLCASSSVQREYEQYFGPGTRLTVT.

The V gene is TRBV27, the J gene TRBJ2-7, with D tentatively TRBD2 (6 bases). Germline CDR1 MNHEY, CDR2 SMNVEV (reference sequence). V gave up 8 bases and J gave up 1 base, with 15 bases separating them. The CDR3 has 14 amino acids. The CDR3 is CASSFAGHSYEQYF. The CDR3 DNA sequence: TGTGCCAGCTCCTTCGCGGGGCATTCCTACGAGCAGTACTTC.